This record covers a single TCR beta chain. Profiled with immunoSEQ multiplex PCR; TCRdb holds only in-frame clones, not every one. This table has around 140,000 clones, 80% to 90% appearing once. The sample originates from a study of blood T cell repertoires in COVID-19. Germline V gives CDR1 SGDLS, CDR2 YYNGEE. V lost 0 bases to trimming and J lost 0 bases, with 12 bases between them. The CDR3 runs 16 residues. The chain is built from TRBV9 and TRBJ1-1, with a weak D call TRBD1 (5 bases). This sequence was found in a woman between 45 and 60 years old with acute or convalescent COVID-19. Sequenced: peripheral blood. The CDR3 nucleotides read TGTGCCAGCAGCGTAGACCAGGGCGGATTGAACACTGAAGCTTTCTTT. Translation: CASSVDQGGLNTEAFF.